This record covers a single TCR beta chain. Data came from immunoSEQ multiplex PCR; TCRdb stores just in-frame clones and leaves some out. The sample lists about 45,000 clones, about three quarters occurring once. This entry comes from a study of T cell responses to AZD1222 COVID-19 vaccine. Study background: Pooling was applied to second doses at about 4 or about 12 weeks.

With V trimmed by 6 bases and J by 7 bases, 7 bases remained unmatched. The CDR3 runs 14 residues. The germline V gene encodes CDR1 LNHDA and CDR2 SQIVND (reference sequence). The input for sequencing was peripheral blood, taken on day 0 of AZD1222 vaccination. This sequence joins TRBV19 and TRBJ1-4, with 8 bases lining up with TRBD1. The receptor's source is an adult in good health. The CDR3 DNA is TGTGCCAGTAGGAGGACAGGGAATGGTGAAAAACTGTTTTTT. Translating gives CASRRTGNGEKLFF.